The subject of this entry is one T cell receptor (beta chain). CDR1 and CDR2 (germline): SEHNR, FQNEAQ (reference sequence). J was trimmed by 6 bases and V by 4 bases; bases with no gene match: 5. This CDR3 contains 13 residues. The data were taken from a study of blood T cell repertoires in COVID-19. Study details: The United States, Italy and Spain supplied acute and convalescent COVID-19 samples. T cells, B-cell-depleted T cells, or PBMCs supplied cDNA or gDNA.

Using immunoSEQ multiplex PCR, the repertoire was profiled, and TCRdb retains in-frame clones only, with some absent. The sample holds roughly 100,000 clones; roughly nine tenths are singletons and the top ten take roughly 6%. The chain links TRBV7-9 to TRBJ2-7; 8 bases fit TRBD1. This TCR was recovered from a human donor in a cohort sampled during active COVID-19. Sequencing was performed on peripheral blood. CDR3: CASSSQGASEQYF. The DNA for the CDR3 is TGTGCCAGCAGCTCGCAGGGGGCGTCCGAGCAGTACTTC.